These 14 T cell receptor beta chains were all obtained from the same sample, sequenced in a study of T-cell reconstitution after alpha-beta-depleted transplantation in children. Unique molecular identifiers were used in preparing the TCRbeta library. From the PCR reads, TCRdb called clonotypes with MiXCR, one entry per CDR3 protein. The repertoire includes approximately 240,000 distinct CDR3 sequences, approximately 9.9% of them detected once, and roughly 5.1% sits in the top ten. Sequencing was performed on PBMCs from the stem cell graft donor, taken from the stem cell graft. The receptors derive from a human donor who donated a stem cell graft to a child with SCID.

The V and J genes are TRBV19 and TRBJ1-1; TRBD1 agrees at 8 bases. After removal of 2 bases from V and 0 bases from J, the junction contained 5 bases not matched to a gene. Germline V gene lookup returns CDR1 LNHDA and CDR2 SQIVND (reference sequence). The CDR3 is made up of 16 amino acids. CDR3 nucleotide sequence: TGTGCCAGTAGTATACGTGCAGGGGGCGTGAACACTGAAGCTTTCTTT. It translates to CASSIRAGGVNTEAFF.

This clonotype was recorded a few times. The chain recombines TRBV5-4 with TRBJ1-2; TRBD1 aligns across 10 bases. Germline loops: CDR1 SGHNT, CDR2 YYREEE (reference sequence). The J segment lost 3 bases and the V segment lost 0 bases, leaving 26 bases of the junction unmatched. The CDR3 covers 23 residues. Written as DNA, the CDR3 is TGTGCCAGCAGCTTGGCGAACACGATCCCCTTCAAGGACAGGGGGATAAGCTACTATGGCTACACCTTC. Amino acid sequence: CASSLANTIPFKDRGISYYGYTF.

This clonotype has ten or more counts. The chain joins TRBV12-3 or TRBV12-4 to TRBJ2-5, with D perhaps matching TRBD1 or TRBD2 (5 bases each). Trimming took off 7 bases at V and 5 bases at J, with 14 bases between the two ends. The length of the CDR3 is 13 residues. CDR3 in DNA: TGTGCCAGCAACCCGGGACCCGAGGAGACCCAGTACTTC. As protein: CASNPGPEETQYF.

At least ten counts were recorded for this clonotype. The chain uses TRBV3-1 and TRBJ1-1, with D possibly matching TRBD1 (6 bases). V was shortened by 4 bases and J by 3 bases, with 12 bases between the two germline ends. The CDR3 length is 14 residues. The germline gives CDR1 LGHDT, CDR2 YNNKEL (reference sequence). The CDR3 sequence: CASSPGQPDTEAFF. DNA of the CDR3: TGTGCCAGCAGCCCCGGACAGCCTGACACTGAAGCTTTCTTT.

The chain joins TRBV7-9 to TRBJ1-5; unclear D gene. Germline CDR1 and CDR2: SEHNR and FQNEAQ (reference sequence). This CDR3 has 12 residues. V was trimmed by 1 base and J by 7 bases, leaving 5 bases between them. The chain's CDR3 is CASSLGFQPQHF. For the CDR3, the DNA is TGTGCCAGCAGCTTAGGATTCCAGCCCCAGCATTTT.

This clonotype was recorded at least ten times. The chain couples TRBV5-1 to TRBJ2-3; D might be TRBD1 (6 bases). Per the germline V gene, CDR1 is SGHRS and CDR2 is YFSETQ. V was pared by 4 bases and J by 3 bases, with 12 bases between. The CDR3 has 14 amino acids. The chain's CDR3 is CASSPAGVTDTQYF. The DNA of the CDR3 is TGCGCCAGCAGCCCCGCAGGGGTGACAGATACGCAGTATTTT. Full variable domain (remainder filled in from reference TRBV5-1 and TRBJ2-3): KAGVTQTPRYLIKTRGQQVTLSCSPISGHRSVSWYQQTPGQGLQFLFEYFSETQRNKGNFPGRFSGRQFSNSRSEMNVSTLELGDSALYLCASSPAGVTDTQYFGPGTRLTVL.

This clonotype was recorded many times. The chain carries TRBV24-1 and TRBJ2-7; D may be TRBD1 or TRBD2 (5 bases each). This CDR3 has 11 amino acids. Germline V gives CDR1 KGHDR, CDR2 SFDVKD. Trimming took 6 bases from V and 5 from J, leaving 7 bases between them. Written as DNA, the CDR3 is TGTGCCACCAGTAGAGGGGACGAGCAGTACTTC. Its protein is CATSRGDEQYF.

This clonotype has at least ten counts. This chain joins TRBV12-3 or TRBV12-4 and TRBJ1-1, with D possibly matching TRBD1 (5 bases). The CDR3 spans 14 residues. The V gene lost 6 bases and the J gene lost 4 bases, with 15 bases spanning the gap. The CDR3 here is CASSRSLGGTEAFF. CDR3 DNA: TGTGCCAGCAGCCGGAGTTTGGGGGGCACTGAAGCTTTCTTT.

This clonotype was seen at least ten times. In DNA, the CDR3 is TGTGCCAGCAGCCAGGCATATAGCTTAGGGAGGGGGGCCAAAAACATTCAGTACTTC. As protein: CASSQAYSLGRGAKNIQYF. V usage is TRBV11-2 and J usage is TRBJ2-4; D is perhaps TRBD2 (7 bases). CDR3 length: 19 residues. Trimming stripped 5 bases from V and 1 base from J, with 24 bases between. The germline V gene has CDR1 SGHAT and CDR2 FQNNGV.

Many counts were recorded for this clonotype. DNA of the CDR3: TGCAGTGCTGCACCCCCACAAGATTTCACCGGGGAGCTGTTTTTT. Translating gives CSAAPPQDFTGELFF. The chain employs TRBV20-1 and TRBJ2-2, with D unclear. CDR1 is DFQATT, CDR2 SNEGSKA, per germline (reference sequence). The CDR3 contains 15 residues. The germline V and J ends were trimmed by 5 bases and 4 bases, with 17 bases remaining between them.

This clonotype was seen at least ten times. This chain links TRBV7-8 with TRBJ2-5, with D tentatively TRBD2 (6 bases). Germline assignment: CDR1 SGHVS and CDR2 FQNEAQ. The CDR3 loop spans 15 amino acids. The germline V and J ends were trimmed by 4 bases and 5 bases, with 17 bases remaining between them. The CDR3 is CASSSYPGVGETQYF. The CDR3 coding sequence is TGTGCCAGCAGCTCATATCCGGGGGTTGGCGAGACCCAGTACTTC.

This clonotype was picked up a small number of times. The chain is built from TRBV5-4 and TRBJ2-2; tentative D call: TRBD2 (5 bases). Germline V gene sequence: CDR1 SGHNT, CDR2 YYREEE (reference sequence). The CDR3 consists of 14 residues. The V end lost 4 bases, the J end lost 5 bases, and 12 bases lay between the germline ends. Here the CDR3 DNA reads TGTGCCAGCAGCCGTACTAGTGAGACCGGGGAGCTGTTTTTT. This gives the protein CASSRTSETGELFF.

This clonotype was seen many times. The chain couples TRBV20-1 to TRBJ2-3; the D gene is possibly TRBD2 (5 bases). V was shortened by 3 bases and J by 1 base, with 5 bases between the two germline ends. Germline V gene data show CDR1 as DFQATT and CDR2 as SNEGSKA (reference sequence). The CDR3 runs 12 residues. The CDR3 spells CSASGGTDTQYF. DNA for the CDR3: TGCAGTGCTAGCGGGGGCACAGATACGCAGTATTTT.

This clonotype was found many times. This chain links TRBV25-1 with TRBJ2-7; D is tentatively TRBD1 or TRBD2 (5 bases each). The CDR3 spans 10 residues. V was shortened by 11 bases and J by 8 bases, with 13 bases between the two germline ends. In germline, CDR1 is MGHDK, CDR2 SYGVNS. CDR3 sequence: CAGDGAKQYF. CDR3 sequence (DNA): TGTGCCGGGGACGGAGCCAAGCAGTACTTC.